This T cell receptor (beta chain) came from a study of graft-versus-host responses after intestinal transplantation. Study background: Recipients got multivisceral, liver-intestinal, or isolated intestinal transplants.

Study-wide findings and caveats: When patients had graft-donor T cell macrochimerism, their allografts held high graft-versus-host to host-versus-graft clonal ratios.

With respect to this clone: Its cognate antigen is unknown.

The repertoire was sequenced with immunoSEQ multiplex PCR; TCRdb's copy has only in-frame clones and lacks some. The sample contains about 120,000 clones, about 95% of which appear only once. Sequenced material: unstimulated CD8+ T cells sorted from spleen or lymph node cells, taken before intestinal transplant. The source of this sequence is a human donor who received an intestinal transplant.

The chain's CDR3 is CASSLGIWADTQYF. CDR3 in DNA: TGTGCCAGCAGCTTGGGAATTTGGGCAGATACGCAGTATTTT. The chain uses TRBV7-8 and TRBJ2-3; no clear D. Looked up from germline, CDR1 is SGHVS and CDR2 is FQNEAQ. This CDR3 is 14 amino acids long. Between the trimmed V and J ends, which lost 3 bases and 4 bases, there was a span of 11 bases.